The clone carrying this T cell receptor beta chain was counted between two and nine times. Its specificity is not known. This entry belongs to a study of T-cell memory formation after mild COVID-19. Study context: TCR clusters mostly belonged to single donors. Study-level findings and limits: Memory sampled before infection contained some responding clones, suggesting cross-reactive memory joined. Mostly located in CM and EM were contracting CD4+ clones, with contracting CD8+ clones located in EMRA.

TCRdb used MiXCR to reprocess the 5' RACE reads, holding one entry per CDR3 protein. This table has more than 450,000 distinct CDR3 sequences, more than 15% appearing once. The sequenced sample was PBMCs or a T cell subset sorted from them (not recorded which). The source of this sequence is an adult woman who had mild COVID-19 (a few samples of this study predate the infection). Cell type and time point are not known.

The chain's CDR3 is CATSLTGELFF. The CDR3 DNA reads TGTGCCACCAGTTTAACCGGGGAGCTGTTTTTT. This rearrangement joins TRBV24-1 to TRBJ2-2; no clear D gene. CDR3 size: 11 residues. The germline gives CDR1 KGHDR, CDR2 SFDVKD. Trimming cost V 6 bases and J 5 bases, with 3 bases left between them.